The present TCR beta chain was sequenced within a study of T cell responses to AZD1222 COVID-19 vaccine. Study conclusions and caveats: Close to half of spike-specific TCRs reportedly recognize unmutated variant regions.

The data were produced by immunoSEQ multiplex PCR, yet TCRdb's version contains in-frame clones alone and is incomplete. This repertoire shows about 110,000 clones, around 87% found once; its top ten account for roughly 4.5%. Comment on this clone: Its antigen is currently unknown.

Pooled samples include second doses given at about 4 or 12 weeks. Per germline, CDR1 SGHTA and CDR2 FQGNSA. This CDR3 region has 14 residues. The V and J ends lost 5 bases and 4 bases, in that order; junction bases with no gene match: 6. The chain couples TRBV7-2 to TRBJ2-7, with 9 bases that match TRBD1. This material consisted of peripheral blood, taken 28 days after the second AZD1222 dose. This receptor was identified in an adult who received the AZD1222 COVID-19 vaccine. Here the CDR3 reads CASSGRTGVYEQYF. The CDR3 DNA follows: TGTGCCAGCAGCGGCCGGACAGGGGTTTACGAGCAGTACTTC.